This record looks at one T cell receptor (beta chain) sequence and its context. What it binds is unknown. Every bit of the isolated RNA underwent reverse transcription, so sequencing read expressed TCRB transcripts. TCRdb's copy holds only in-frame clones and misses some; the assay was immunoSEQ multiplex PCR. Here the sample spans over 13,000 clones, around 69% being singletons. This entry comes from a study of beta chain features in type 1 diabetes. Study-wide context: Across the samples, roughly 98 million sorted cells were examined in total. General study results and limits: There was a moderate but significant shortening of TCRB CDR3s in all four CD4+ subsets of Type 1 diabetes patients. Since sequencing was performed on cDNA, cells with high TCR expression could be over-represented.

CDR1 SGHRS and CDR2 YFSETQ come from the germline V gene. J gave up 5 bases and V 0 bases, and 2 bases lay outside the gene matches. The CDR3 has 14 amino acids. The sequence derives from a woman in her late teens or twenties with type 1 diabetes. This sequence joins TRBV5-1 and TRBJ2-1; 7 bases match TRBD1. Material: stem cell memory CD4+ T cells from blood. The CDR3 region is CASSLVQGNNEQFF. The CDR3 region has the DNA TGCGCCAGCAGCTTGGTACAGGGGAACAATGAGCAGTTCTTC.